This T cell receptor (beta chain) came from a study of T-cell memory formation after mild COVID-19 (dated by TCRdb to the early 2020s). With regard to the full study: TCR sequence clusters from the two donors were largely donor specific. In a couple of donors, T-cell clones that expanded and contracted after mild COVID-19 were followed by sequencing TCRalpha and TCRbeta repertoires longitudinally. Two young, previously healthy adult volunteers, one female and one male, were included in the cohort.

Ficoll-Paque density gradient centrifugation was the method used to isolate PBMCs. In the germline V gene (reference sequence), CDR1 corresponds to SEHNR and CDR2 to FQNEAQ. Including cysteine and phenylalanine, the CDR3 has 15 amino acids. The only DNA kept is the CDR3, 45 bases in frame from the first base. V is clipped by 5 bases and J by 3 bases, and the sequence between their germline boundaries is 11 bases long. This sample was sequenced with an Illumina NovaSeq 6000. TCRalpha and TCRbeta cDNA libraries were built by 5'RACE with constant-segment primers, adding sample barcodes and unique molecular identifiers. RNA was extracted from every sample with Trizol reagent. Library amplification was performed in two PCR steps, and a second sample barcode and Illumina TruSeq adapters were introduced in the second step. The libraries were sequenced on an Illumina NovaSeq using 2 x 150 bp paired-end reads. In the original analysis: Demultiplexing of reads and collapsing into UMI-guided consensus sequences were performed with migec v1.2.7. Using mixcr v2.1.11, UMI consensuses were aligned to TRA and TRB V and J templates and then assembled into clonotypes. Expanded or contracted clonotypes were those called significant by both edgeR and NoisET, with noise models trained on biological replicates. For edgeR calls, the thresholds were a false discovery rate-adjusted p below 0.01 and a log2 fold-change of 1. PCA with hierarchical clustering of max-normalized trajectories of the 1000 most abundant clonotypes was used as exploratory dynamics analysis. Separately sequenced CD4+ and CD8+ repertoires were used to assign a CD4 or CD8 phenotype to each responding clone. The public reads were run again by TCRdb, first through fastp at Q25 and then through MiXCR, and only productive beta chains were kept. All rows with the same CDR3 protein become a single entry with the most common DNA and genes. These V and J calls derive from TCRdb rather than the authors' analysis. For this sample there are roughly 280,000 distinct CDR3 sequences; roughly 17% appear just once. The top ten hold 22% of the sample.

Results and caveats for the whole study, not just this receptor: The study covered only a couple of mild cases, and larger cohorts including severe cases with pre-infection samples were considered necessary. Whether the second-wave clones peaking on day 37 were SARS-CoV-2 specific was not confirmed. Contracting CD4+ clones turned up mainly in the CM and EM memory subsets, whereas EMRA was where CD8+ clones were enriched. Clones that contracted from day 15 to 85 showed balanced CD4/CD8 phenotypes, whereas a second wave of clones that expanded from day 15 to 37 leaned towards CD4+. Some responding clones were detected in pre-infection memory, which suggested that pre-existing cross-reactive memory T cells had joined the SARS-CoV-2 response.

This clonotype has more than one count but fewer than ten. Its antigen is still unknown. Per-nucleotide qualities are absent, and no much larger clonotype sits a single base away. The chain uses TRBV7-9 and TRBJ1-6, with the D gene call left open. Sequences were obtained from PBMCs or a T cell subset sorted from them (not recorded which). The TCR was taken from a young man who had mild COVID-19 (a few samples of this study predate the infection). The sample titles of this study are shuffled in the database, so cell type and time point are left out; the donor was told from shared clones. The CDR3: CASSLEPIYNSPLHF. The sequenced DNA: TGTGCCAGCAGCCTTGAACCTATCTATAATTCACCCCTCCACTTT.